This T cell receptor (beta chain) was captured by sequencing in a study of blood T cell repertoires in COVID-19. Background on the study: Sample material is recorded as cDNA or gDNA derived from T cells, B-cell-depleted T cells, or PBMCs.

Profiling relied on immunoSEQ multiplex PCR, and the TCRdb table lists in-frame clones only, not all of them. Counted here are about 22,000 clones, about 80% occurring once; the ten biggest clones make up 40% to 60%. V was shortened by 3 bases and J by 2 bases, with 4 bases between the two germline ends. The CDR3 runs to 12 residues. The germline V gene encodes CDR1 LNHNV and CDR2 YYDKDF (reference sequence). The gene calls are TRBV15 and TRBJ2-5; D is unclear. Sequenced material: peripheral blood. The sequence was collected from a man between 70 and 80 years old with acute or convalescent COVID-19. CDR3 residues: CATSSSQETQYF. CDR3 sequence (DNA): TGTGCCACCAGCAGCTCGCAAGAGACCCAGTACTTC.